What follows are 20 T cell receptor beta chains derived from one specimen sequenced in a study of control samples from healthy donors and cancer patients. The method was immunoSEQ multiplex PCR; TCRdb's version includes in-frame clones alone and lacks a portion of them. The data show about 65,000 clones, approximately 90% seen once. Material for sequencing was PBMCs. The receptors shown here come from a woman aged 50 to 65 with colorectal cancer.

The chain is built from TRBV12-3 or TRBV12-4 and TRBJ1-1; 7 bases are a match to TRBD1. The V and J ends lost 5 bases and 4 bases, in that order; junction bases with no gene match: 4. The CDR3 is 13 amino acids. In DNA form, the CDR3 reads TGTGCCAGCAGTCGACAGGGAGCCACTGAAGCTTTCTTT. Its translation is CASSRQGATEAFF.

This clone was seen just once. V and J are TRBV19 and TRBJ2-1; D is perhaps TRBD2 (6 bases). Germline loops: CDR1 LNHDA, CDR2 SQIVND (reference sequence). The CDR3 length is 15 residues. Trimming stripped 7 bases from V and 6 bases from J, with 19 bases between. This chain's CDR3 is CASIGGSRVRNEQFF. In nucleotides, the CDR3 is TGTGCCAGTATTGGAGGGAGTCGGGTTCGCAATGAGCAGTTCTTC.

This chain connects TRBV14 to TRBJ2-6; either TRBD1 or TRBD2 may fit D (5 bases each). In germline, CDR1 is SGHDN, CDR2 FVKESK. Deletions cut 4 bases from V and 2 bases from J, with 21 bases between. The CDR3 extends over 19 amino acids. CDR3 sequence: CASSPGPGPLMPGANVLTF. DNA of the CDR3: TGTGCCAGCAGCCCGGGACCGGGTCCCCTTATGCCTGGGGCCAACGTCCTGACTTTC.

The chain combines TRBV28 with TRBJ1-2; D is ambiguous. The CDR3 contains 13 residues. Germline assignment: CDR1 MDHEN and CDR2 SYDVKM. The V end lost 1 base, the J end lost 6 bases, and 9 bases lay between the germline ends. This chain's CDR3 is CASSLFSVDGYTF. CDR3 nucleotides: TGTGCCAGCAGTTTATTCTCAGTTGATGGCTACACCTTC.

The chain uses TRBV18 and TRBJ1-6; 7 nucleotides match TRBD1. Trimming at V came to 4 bases and at J to 0 bases, leaving 6 bases not matched to a gene. CDR1 is KGHSH and CDR2 is LQKENI in the germline V gene. The CDR3 runs 17 residues. The CDR3 coding sequence is TGTGCCAGCTCACTATTCCGGGACAGCTCCTATAATTCACCCCTCCACTTT. This codes for CASSLFRDSSYNSPLHF. Filled out from reference TRBV18 and TRBJ1-6, the complete variable domain reads NAGVMQNPRHLVRRRGQEARLRCSPMKGHSHVYWYRQLPEEGLKFMVYLQKENIIDESGMPKERFSAEFPKEGPSILRIQQVVRGDSAAYFCASSLFRDSSYNSPLHFGNGTRLTVT.

The chain is built from TRBV6-5 and TRBJ2-2, with D perhaps TRBD2 (6 bases). V shed 0 bases and J shed 1 base, with 9 bases lying between them. The CDR3 runs 16 residues. Germline lookup yields CDR1 MNHEY and CDR2 SVGAGI. CDR3 nucleotide sequence: TGTGCCAGCAGTTACTCGGGCGGGGAGAACACCGGGGAGCTGTTTTTT. Translating it yields CASSYSGGENTGELFF.

The chain couples TRBV5-1 to TRBJ2-7; D remains unclear. CDR1 is SGHRS and CDR2 is YFSETQ in the germline V gene. Trimming shortened V by 0 bases and J by 2 bases, and 9 bases separated the two germline ends. The CDR3 consists of 14 residues. The CDR3 nucleotides read TGCGCCAGCAGCTTGGATGTCGGGCCCTACGAGCAGTACTTC. Translated, it gives CASSLDVGPYEQYF.

The chain carries TRBV2 and TRBJ1-1; D possibly corresponds to TRBD1 (5 bases). Trimming stripped 3 bases from V and 0 bases from J, with 11 bases between. The germline gives CDR1 SNHLY, CDR2 FYNNEI. The CDR3 runs 15 residues. The CDR3 region is CASSERGSVNTEAFF. CDR3 DNA: TGTGCCAGCAGTGAGAGGGGAAGCGTGAACACTGAAGCTTTCTTT. The full variable domain, its missing parts supplied by reference TRBV2 and TRBJ1-1, is EPEVTQTPSHQVTQMGQEVILRCVPISNHLYFYWYRQILGQKVEFLVSFYNNEISEKSEIFDDQFSVERPDGSNFTLKIRSTKLEDSAMYFCASSERGSVNTEAFFGQGTRLTVV.

This sequence joins TRBV19 and TRBJ1-1; D remains ambiguous. V lost 3 bases and J 4 bases, leaving 12 bases between the germline ends. CDR1 and CDR2 (germline): LNHDA, SQIVND (reference sequence). The CDR3 is 14 amino acids. Here the CDR3 reads CASSISETTTEAFF. The CDR3 DNA follows: TGTGCCAGTAGTATCTCAGAAACGACCACTGAAGCTTTCTTT.

This clone was recorded only once. The V and J genes are TRBV5-1 and TRBJ1-2; 8 bases agree with TRBD1. V lost 4 bases, J lost 1 base, and 6 bases stayed unmatched. The CDR3 spans 15 residues. Per germline, CDR1 SGHRS and CDR2 YFSETQ. The CDR3 DNA reads as TGCGCCAGCAGCACCAGGACAGGGAGTAACTATGGCTACACCTTC. Translated, it gives CASSTRTGSNYGYTF.

The chain recombines TRBV25-1 with TRBJ1-1, with 9 bases aligning to TRBD1. The CDR3 has 15 amino acids. Germline assignment: CDR1 MGHDK and CDR2 SYGVNS. Losses at the gene ends were 3 bases for V and 7 bases for J; bases not matched to a gene: 9. The CDR3 protein is CASSDPRTGVDEAFF. The CDR3 DNA follows: TGTGCCAGCAGTGACCCCAGGACAGGGGTCGATGAAGCTTTCTTT.

Turning to this clone: This same CDR3 is encoded by further DNA sequences in the sample. V usage is TRBV12-5 and J usage is TRBJ2-7; no clear D. The V end was cut by 3 bases, the J end by 2 bases, with 2 bases between. The CDR3 spans 11 residues. The germline gives CDR1 LGHNT, CDR2 FRNRAP. The chain's CDR3 is CASGLTYEQYF. The CDR3, as DNA: TGTGCTAGTGGTTTAACCTACGAGCAGTACTTC.

This clone was seen just once. The CDR3 sequence: CASSPRTGSGDIQYF. In nucleotides, the CDR3 is TGCGCCAGCAGCCCTCGGACAGGGTCCGGGGACATTCAGTACTTC. The rearrangement joins TRBV5-1 to TRBJ2-4; TRBD1 matches 8 bases. J lost 8 bases, V lost 4 bases, and 11 bases had no gene match. The length of the CDR3 is 15 residues. Germline V CDR1 and CDR2: SGHRS, YFSETQ.

The genes are TRBV12-3 or TRBV12-4 and TRBJ1-5; D is unresolved. The CDR3 spans 12 residues. V was clipped by 7 bases and J by 9 bases, with 13 bases between them. As DNA, the CDR3 is TGTGCCAGCACCACTCCTAGCTCGCCCCAGCATTTT. This translates into CASTTPSSPQHF.

This chain connects TRBV24-1 to TRBJ2-2, with 8 positions matching TRBD1. The CDR3 runs 18 residues. V trimming: 5 bases; J trimming: 1 base; junction bases outside the gene matches: 11. CDR1 and CDR2 (germline): KGHDR, SFDVKD. CDR3 in amino acids: CATSGPRQGAKNTGELFF. The CDR3 nucleotides read TGTGCCACCAGTGGCCCCAGGCAGGGGGCAAAGAACACCGGGGAGCTGTTTTTT.

This chain joins TRBV3-1 (or the pseudogene TRBV3-2) and TRBJ2-3, with 8 bases that match TRBD2. Germline-derived CDR1 and CDR2 are LGHDT and YNNKEL (reference sequence). V dropped 3 bases and J dropped 3; count of bases not matched to a gene: 8. There are 16 residues in the CDR3. CDR3 sequence (DNA): TGTGCCAGCAGCCATGGGGCTAGCGGGTTTACAGATACGCAGTATTTT. It specifies CASSHGASGFTDTQYF.

The chain is built from TRBV5-1 and TRBJ2-1; 7 bases line up with TRBD1. Germline V gene data show CDR1 as SGHRS and CDR2 as YFSETQ. The CDR3 is 16 amino acids. V shed 4 bases, J shed 0 bases, and the junction held 7 bases outside the gene matches. CDR3 sequence: CASSDKQGSSYNEQFF. In nucleotides, the CDR3 is TGCGCCAGCAGCGACAAACAGGGGAGCTCCTACAATGAGCAGTTCTTC.

The genes are TRBV19 and TRBJ2-1; maybe TRBD1 (5 bases). Germline V gene sequence: CDR1 LNHDA, CDR2 SQIVND (reference sequence). Trimming shortened V by 3 bases and J by 9 bases, and 15 bases separated the two germline ends. CDR3 size: 14 residues. CDR3 amino acids: CASSMNRKGGEQFF. The CDR3, as DNA: TGTGCCAGTAGTATGAACAGGAAGGGCGGTGAGCAGTTCTTC.

V gene TRBV27 combines with J gene TRBJ2-1; D is perhaps TRBD2 (5 bases). The CDR3 is made up of 17 amino acids. Germline CDR1 and CDR2: MNHEY and SMNVEV (reference sequence). With 2 bases removed from V and 5 bases from J, the gap between germline ends came to 19 bases. CDR3 nucleotides: TGTGCCAGCAGTTTAGTTGGTTTTACGCGACTAAACAATGAGCAGTTCTTC. Translation: CASSLVGFTRLNNEQFF.

The rearrangement uses TRBV7-2 and TRBJ1-2, with a weak D call TRBD1 (6 bases). Trimming left V 4 bases short and J 6 bases short, with 15 bases between. CDR1 and CDR2 from the germline V gene are SGHTA and FQGNSA. The CDR3 is 14 residues long. CDR3 loop: CASSYGQRVDGYTF. CDR3 bases: TGTGCCAGCAGCTACGGACAGAGAGTCGATGGCTACACCTTC.